The rows below give T cell receptor beta chains drawn from one sample of a study of PD-1 blockade in mismatch repair-deficient tumors. TCRdb's table, derived via immunoSEQ multiplex PCR, lists solely in-frame clones and lacks some. The sample lists 15,000 to 20,000 clones, roughly 84% occurring once. The sequencing here drew on PBMCs, taken roughly 23 weeks after starting pembrolizumab. Receptor source: an adult with mismatch repair-deficient cancer. Both conserved end residues are part of each CDR3. The order of the fields is J gene, D gene, V gene, CDR3 protein. D genes are given only for firm matches.

j_gene: TRBJ1-3
d_gene: NA
v_gene: TRBV11-2
CDR3aa: CASSLGGPGNTIYF

j_gene: TRBJ2-1
d_gene: TRBD2
v_gene: TRBV6-5
CDR3aa: CASSVWSSGNEQFF

j_gene: TRBJ1-1
d_gene: NA
v_gene: TRBV4-1
CDR3aa: CASALGMGDTEAFF

j_gene: TRBJ2-3
d_gene: TRBD1
v_gene: TRBV19
CDR3aa: CASSAETGGLITQYF

j_gene: TRBJ2-3
d_gene: TRBD2
v_gene: TRBV7-2
CDR3aa: CASSLDSPGGASTDTQYF

j_gene: TRBJ2-3
d_gene: NA
v_gene: TRBV18
CDR3aa: CASSPRLSTDTQYF

j_gene: TRBJ2-4
d_gene: NA
v_gene: TRBV2
CDR3aa: CASSDQGLAKNIQYF

j_gene: TRBJ2-1
d_gene: NA
v_gene: TRBV21-1
CDR3aa: CASSQGAEYNEQFF

j_gene: TRBJ2-2
d_gene: TRBD1
v_gene: TRBV5-6
CDR3aa: CASSGTGGGIGELFF

j_gene: TRBJ1-5
d_gene: NA
v_gene: TRBV4-1
CDR3aa: CASSQARAGVWTQHF

j_gene: TRBJ2-7
d_gene: NA
v_gene: TRBV5-1
CDR3aa: CASSLAGEQYF